The 2 T cell receptor beta chains below come from one sample, sequenced in a study of blood T cell repertoires in COVID-19. Some clones are missing from TCRdb's copy, which holds only in-frame ones; the method was immunoSEQ multiplex PCR. The data contain 500,000 to 600,000 clones, roughly 89% of them seen just once; the ten biggest clones take up roughly 8%. The sequenced sample was peripheral blood. All receptors derive from a woman between 50 and 59 years old with COVID-19, enrolled during active disease.

This clone was picked up a small number of times. The chain joins TRBV30 to TRBJ2-7, with a weak D call TRBD2 (5 bases). The length of the CDR3 is 13 residues. V lost 6 bases and J 1 base, leaving 13 bases between the germline ends. Germline CDR1 is GTSNPN and CDR2 is SVGIG (reference sequence). The CDR3 protein is CACQTGVSYEQYF. The CDR3 DNA follows: TGTGCCTGTCAAACCGGGGTATCCTACGAGCAGTACTTC.

This sequence joins TRBV6-1 and TRBJ2-5; 12 bases agree with TRBD2. Trimming removed 4 bases from V and 6 bases from J; junction bases left unmatched: 6. Germline values: CDR1 MNHNS, CDR2 SASEGT. The CDR3 loop spans 15 amino acids. CDR3 amino acids: CASSGALAGGKTQYF. The CDR3 DNA sequence: TGTGCCAGCAGTGGAGCCCTAGCGGGGGGGAAGACCCAGTACTTC.